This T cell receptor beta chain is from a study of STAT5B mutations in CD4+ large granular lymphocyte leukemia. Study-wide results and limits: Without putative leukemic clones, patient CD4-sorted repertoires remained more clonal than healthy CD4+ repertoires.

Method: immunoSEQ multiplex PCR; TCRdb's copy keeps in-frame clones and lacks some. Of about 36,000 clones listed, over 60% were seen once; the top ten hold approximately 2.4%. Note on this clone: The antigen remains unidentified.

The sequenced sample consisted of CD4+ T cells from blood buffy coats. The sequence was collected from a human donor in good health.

In nucleotides, the CDR3 is TGTGCCAGCTCAGGTGTCGCTGAAGCTTTCTTT. Translating it yields CASSGVAEAFF. The chain combines TRBV6-5 with TRBJ1-1; no definite D call. Germline V lookup: CDR1 MNHEY, CDR2 SVGAGI. The CDR3 totals 11 residues. Trimming cost V 8 bases and J 6 bases, with 10 bases left between them.